This passage covers 31 T cell receptor beta chains from one sample sequenced in a study of blood T cell repertoires in COVID-19. Measured with immunoSEQ multiplex PCR; TCRdb has only the in-frame clones, and not every one. The table includes tens of thousands of clones, roughly 89% detected once. The sequenced sample consisted of peripheral blood. The receptor source for this set is a man younger than 45 with acute or convalescent COVID-19.

The rearrangement links TRBV18 to TRBJ1-5; 10 nucleotides match TRBD1. With 6 bases clipped from V and 6 bases from J, the junction kept 8 bases outside the gene matches. Germline V gene lookup returns CDR1 KGHSH and CDR2 LQKENI. The CDR3 length is 15 residues. CDR3 in amino acids: CASSTGQGGGQPQHF. In DNA, the CDR3 is TGTGCCAGCTCCACCGGACAGGGGGGAGGTCAGCCCCAGCATTTT.

V and J are TRBV7-2 and TRBJ1-4, with TRBD1 as a possible D gene (5 bases). Deletions cut 4 bases from V and 3 bases from J, with 12 bases between. The CDR3 has 15 residues. Germline loops: CDR1 SGHTA, CDR2 FQGNSA. The CDR3 protein is CASSSRGGPNEKLFF. For the CDR3, the DNA is TGTGCCAGCAGCTCTCGGGGGGGTCCTAATGAAAAACTGTTTTTT.

The chain links TRBV19 to TRBJ1-5; 10 positions agree with TRBD1. Germline values: CDR1 LNHDA, CDR2 SQIVND (reference sequence). After removal of 4 bases from V and 11 bases from J, the junction contained 11 bases not matched to a gene. This CDR3 comprises 15 residues. CDR3 loop: CASSTTGQGLGAQHF. Here the CDR3 DNA reads TGTGCCAGTAGTACCACGGGACAGGGGCTCGGAGCCCAGCATTTT.

The chain couples TRBV6-5 to TRBJ1-1; 11 nucleotides align to TRBD1. There are 16 residues in the CDR3. V trimming: 2 bases; J trimming: 6 bases; junction bases outside the gene matches: 8. Germline CDR1 and CDR2: MNHEY and SVGAGI. The CDR3: CASSYTGDRGRAEAFF. The CDR3 nucleotides are TGTGCCAGCAGTTACACGGGGGACAGGGGGAGGGCTGAAGCTTTCTTT.

The chain recombines TRBV11-2 with TRBJ1-2; 7 nucleotides align to TRBD1. Trimming took 6 bases from V and 4 from J; bases not matched to a gene: 11. CDR1 SGHAT and CDR2 FQNNGV come from the germline V gene. The CDR3 covers 15 residues. The CDR3 spells CASRSLTGRTYGYTF. The CDR3 DNA follows: TGTGCCAGCAGATCGTTGACAGGGAGGACCTATGGCTACACCTTC.

The V and J genes are TRBV3-1 (or the pseudogene TRBV3-2) and TRBJ2-6, with 12 bases matching TRBD1. The V segment lost 6 bases and the J segment 3 bases; nucleotides outside the gene matches: 3. Germline V gene data show CDR1 as LGHDT and CDR2 as YNNKEL (reference sequence). The CDR3 consists of 16 residues. The CDR3 DNA sequence: TGTGCCAGCAGGGGGACAGGGGGCGTTGGGGCCAACGTCCTGACTTTC. As protein: CASRGTGGVGANVLTF.

The gene calls are TRBV5-1 and TRBJ2-7; possible D gene TRBD1, 6 bases. Germline lookup yields CDR1 SGHRS and CDR2 YFSETQ. The V end lost 4 bases, the J end lost 5 bases, and 16 bases lay between the germline ends. The CDR3 has 14 amino acids. The CDR3 sequence: CASSLSTGRNEQYF. The CDR3 coding sequence is TGCGCCAGCAGCCTCTCGACAGGTCGCAACGAGCAGTACTTC.

The genes are TRBV28 and TRBJ2-7, with D maybe TRBD2 (6 bases). This CDR3 is 14 amino acids long. The germline V gene encodes CDR1 MDHEN and CDR2 SYDVKM. V lost 5 bases and J 2 bases, leaving 13 bases between the germline ends. CDR3 coding DNA: TGTGCCAGCAGTCTTCAGCGGGTTCCCTACGAGCAGTACTTC. This encodes CASSLQRVPYEQYF.

The chain combines TRBV28 with TRBJ1-6; unclear D gene. CDR1 is MDHEN, CDR2 SYDVKM, per germline. This CDR3 contains 14 residues. V shed 10 bases and J shed 0 bases, with 10 bases lying between them. The CDR3 is CATNRSSYNSPLHF. The CDR3 DNA reads as TGTGCCACCAATAGGAGCTCCTATAATTCACCCCTCCACTTT.

The chain combines TRBV4-3 with TRBJ1-4; a weak D match, TRBD1 (6 bases). The CDR3 has 14 residues. The germline gives CDR1 LGHNA, CDR2 YSLEER. The ends were cut back, 0 bases at V and 8 bases at J, with 10 bases in the middle. CDR3 DNA sequence: TGCGCCAGCAGCCAAGAGACAGGCGAGGAAAAACTGTTTTTT. It is translated as CASSQETGEEKLFF.

V is TRBV5-1 and J is TRBJ1-4; TRBD1 aligns across 7 bases. Germline lookup yields CDR1 SGHRS and CDR2 YFSETQ. The CDR3 spans 13 residues. V shed 3 bases, J shed 8 bases, and the junction held 4 bases outside the gene matches. DNA for the CDR3: TGCGCCAGCAGCTCTTCGACAGGGGAAAAACTGTTTTTT. Translation: CASSSSTGEKLFF.

The CDR3 DNA reads as TGTGCCAGCAGCTCGCAGGGGACCATGAACACTGAAGCTTTCTTT. This codes for CASSSQGTMNTEAFF. The chain joins TRBV7-2 to TRBJ1-1, with D perhaps TRBD1 (6 bases). The CDR3 runs to 15 residues. V was cut by 4 bases and J by 0 bases, with 12 bases left in between. CDR1 and CDR2 from the germline V gene are SGHTA and FQGNSA.

Written as DNA, the CDR3 is TGTGCCAGCAGTTACTCGTGGACAGGGAGTGGGTCGGAGTTCTTC. Translated, it gives CASSYSWTGSGSEFF. The V call is TRBV6-5, the J call TRBJ2-1, with 8 bases fitting TRBD1. The V gene's germline CDR1 is MNHEY and CDR2 SVGAGI. The CDR3 length is 15 residues. Trimming removed 0 bases from V and 14 bases from J; junction bases left unmatched: 12.

This clone occurred a few times. The chain joins TRBV7-2 to TRBJ1-3, with D tentatively TRBD1 (6 bases). The CDR3 extends over 15 amino acids. V was cut by 5 bases and J by 2 bases, with 13 bases left in between. Germline CDR1 is SGHTA and CDR2 is FQGNSA. The CDR3 protein is CASSPGARAGNTIYF. The CDR3 nucleotides are TGTGCCAGCAGCCCAGGGGCTAGGGCTGGAAACACCATATATTTT.

The table lists this clone with a count of one. V gene TRBV2 combines with J gene TRBJ2-1, with 14 bases fitting TRBD2. The V gene end was trimmed by 6 bases and the J gene end by 8 bases; junction bases not matched to a gene: 6. The length of the CDR3 is 15 residues. Germline V gene lookup returns CDR1 SNHLY and CDR2 FYNNEI. CDR3: CASRGGTSGSHEQFF. In nucleotides, the CDR3 is TGTGCCAGCAGGGGGGGGACTAGCGGGAGCCATGAGCAGTTCTTC.

CDR3 coding DNA: TGTGCCAGCAGCCGACAGGGGAACACTGAAGCTTTCTTT. As protein: CASSRQGNTEAFF. This sequence joins TRBV3-1 (or the pseudogene TRBV3-2) and TRBJ1-1, with 7 bases lining up with TRBD1. This CDR3 is built from 13 residues. The ends lost 4 bases at V and 1 base at J; junction bases unmatched: 0. CDR1 is LGHDT and CDR2 is YNNKEL in the germline V gene (reference sequence).

The V and J genes are TRBV28 and TRBJ2-7, with TRBD1 matching 9 bases. The CDR3 length is 14 residues. The germline CDR1 and CDR2 sequences are MDHEN and SYDVKM. Germline trimming cut 7 bases from V and 5 bases from J; bases unmatched to any gene: 9. The CDR3 DNA follows: TGTGCCAGCACCCCCTGGGACAGGGTTGACGAGCAGTACTTC. Its translation is CASTPWDRVDEQYF.

The chain employs TRBV27 and TRBJ1-1; weak D call: TRBD1 (5 bases). The CDR3 is 14 amino acids. V lost 6 bases to trimming and J lost 1 base, with 12 bases between them. Germline CDR1 and CDR2: MNHEY and SMNVEV (reference sequence). CDR3: CASSPFGQNTEAFF. For the CDR3, the DNA is TGTGCCAGCAGCCCTTTCGGACAGAACACTGAAGCTTTCTTT.

The chain recombines TRBV7-2 with TRBJ2-1, with D possibly being TRBD2 (5 bases). Germline loops: CDR1 SGHTA, CDR2 FQGNSA. Trimming left V 2 bases short and J 5 bases short, with 13 bases between. CDR3 length: 15 residues. CDR3 loop: CASSLTREWNNEQFF. The CDR3 DNA sequence: TGTGCCAGCAGCTTAACGAGGGAGTGGAACAATGAGCAGTTCTTC.

The rearrangement links TRBV2 to TRBJ1-2, with D tentatively TRBD1 (5 bases). This CDR3 is 13 amino acids long. V dropped 6 bases and J dropped 0 bases, with 8 bases sitting between them. Germline V CDR1 and CDR2: SNHLY, FYNNEI. CDR3 sequence: CASRDTPNYGYTF. CDR3 in DNA: TGTGCCAGCAGGGACACCCCTAACTATGGCTACACCTTC.

In DNA form, the CDR3 reads TGTGCCACCACGATGGGGGCGCCGAACACTGAAGCTTTCTTT. It specifies CATTMGAPNTEAFF. The chain has TRBV28 and TRBJ1-1, with D possibly being TRBD1 (6 bases). Germline CDR1 MDHEN, CDR2 SYDVKM. This CDR3 has 14 residues. The V end lost 10 bases, the J end lost 1 base, and 16 bases lay between the germline ends.

The gene calls are TRBV11-2 and TRBJ1-4, with 8 bases identical to TRBD1. With 5 bases clipped from V and 6 bases from J, the junction kept 11 bases outside the gene matches. The CDR3 extends over 16 amino acids. Germline assignment: CDR1 SGHAT and CDR2 FQNNGV. The CDR3 region is CASSPAPGQVDEKLFF. Here the CDR3 DNA reads TGTGCCAGCAGCCCCGCGCCGGGACAGGTAGATGAAAAACTGTTTTTT.

The chain is built from TRBV6-4 and TRBJ2-3; 8 bases align to TRBD2. There are 17 residues in the CDR3. The junction had 18 bases not matched to a gene; V was cut back by 8 bases and J by 5 bases. Germline loops: CDR1 MRHNA, CDR2 SNTAGT. The CDR3 is CASLLPGTGGPVDTQYF. The DNA of the CDR3 is TGTGCCAGCTTACTTCCCGGGACGGGAGGGCCGGTAGATACGCAGTATTTT.

The chain carries TRBV11-2 and TRBJ2-5, with a tentative D call TRBD1 (5 bases). Trimming removed 5 bases from V and 3 bases from J, with 25 bases in between. Germline V lookup: CDR1 SGHAT, CDR2 FQNNGV. This CDR3 contains 18 residues. In nucleotides, the CDR3 is TGTGCCAGCAGCCCTTCGAGTATCCGGACACGATATGAAGAGACCCAGTACTTC. This encodes CASSPSSIRTRYEETQYF.

This chain uses TRBV19 with TRBJ2-3; TRBD2 agrees at 7 bases. The V segment lost 10 bases and the J segment 6 bases; nucleotides outside the gene matches: 22. CDR1 LNHDA and CDR2 SQIVND come from the germline V gene (reference sequence). This CDR3 has 17 residues. The CDR3 DNA reads as TGTGCCACCCGAAGGGCTCTCGGGGGGATCACGGGGGATACGCAGTATTTT. Encoded protein: CATRRALGGITGDTQYF.

The V call is TRBV3-1 (or the pseudogene TRBV3-2), the J call TRBJ2-1; 11 bases match TRBD2. The CDR3 is 16 residues long. J was trimmed by 8 bases and V by 1 base; bases with no gene match: 7. CDR1 and CDR2 (germline): LGHDT, YNNKEL (reference sequence). CDR3 region: CASSQVPGLAADEQFF. CDR3 DNA sequence: TGTGCCAGCAGCCAAGTCCCGGGACTAGCGGCGGATGAGCAGTTCTTC.

The CDR3 loop is CASRMWRGYEQYF. The CDR3, as DNA: TGTGCCAGCCGTATGTGGAGGGGCTACGAGCAGTACTTC. The chain carries TRBV5-6 and TRBJ2-7; possible D gene TRBD2, 6 bases. Germline CDR1 and CDR2: SGHDT and YYEEEE. Trimming left V 7 bases short and J 3 bases short, with 14 bases between. The CDR3 contains 13 residues.

CDR3 nucleotides: TGTGCCAGCAGGCCAAACTCCGGGACAGGGATCTACGAGCAGTACTTC. Translation: CASRPNSGTGIYEQYF. The chain recombines TRBV7-8 with TRBJ2-7, with 9 bases lining up with TRBD1. CDR3 size: 16 residues. Germline V CDR1 and CDR2: SGHVS, FQNEAQ. With 6 bases clipped from V and 3 bases from J, the junction kept 12 bases outside the gene matches. Together with reference TRBV7-8 and TRBJ2-7, the CDR3 gives the full variable domain: GAGVSQSPRYKVAKRGQDVALRCDPISGHVSLFWYQQALGQGPEFLTYFQNEAQLDKSGLPSDRFFAERPEGSVSTLKIQRTQQEDSAVYLCASRPNSGTGIYEQYFGPGTRLTVT.

CDR3 sequence (DNA): TGCGCCAGCAGCTTGCAGGGGTATAATTCACCCCTCCACTTT. The encoded protein is CASSLQGYNSPLHF. This chain links TRBV5-1 with TRBJ1-6; a weak D match, TRBD1 (6 bases). V was cut by 1 base and J by 4 bases, with 6 bases left in between. CDR1 and CDR2 (germline): SGHRS, YFSETQ. The CDR3 is made up of 14 amino acids. Combining the CDR3 with reference TRBV5-1 and TRBJ1-6 gives the whole variable domain KAGVTQTPRYLIKTRGQQVTLSCSPISGHRSVSWYQQTPGQGLQFLFEYFSETQRNKGNFPGRFSGRQFSNSRSEMNVSTLELGDSALYLCASSLQGYNSPLHFGNGTRLTVT.

The chain joins TRBV30 to TRBJ1-5; weak D call: TRBD1 (5 bases). Looked up from germline, CDR1 is GTSNPN and CDR2 is SVGIG (reference sequence). CDR3 size: 13 residues. V was cut by 2 bases and J by 3 bases, with 8 bases left in between. CDR3: CAWSRQLNQPQHF. CDR3 coding DNA: TGTGCCTGGAGTCGACAGCTCAATCAGCCCCAGCATTTT. Complete variable domain (other parts from reference TRBV30 and TRBJ1-5): SQTIHQWPATLVQPVGSPLSLECTVEGTSNPNLYWYRQAAGRGLQLLFYSVGIGQISSEVPQNLSASRPQDRQFILSSKKLLLSDSGFYLCAWSRQLNQPQHFGDGTRLSIL.

This chain connects TRBV15 to TRBJ2-1; tentative D call: TRBD1 (5 bases). Germline CDR1 reads LNHNV; CDR2 reads YYDKDF (reference sequence). The CDR3 is 14 amino acids. Between the trimmed V and J ends, which lost 5 bases and 6 bases, there was a span of 14 bases. CDR3 nucleotide sequence: TGTGCCACCAGCTCAAAGGGGTACGGCAATGAGCAGTTCTTC. Translation: CATSSKGYGNEQFF.